Presented here are 12 T cell receptor beta chains from one specimen sequenced in a study of memory CD4+ T cells and cytomegalovirus serostatus. TCRdb's table, derived via immunoSEQ multiplex PCR, lists solely in-frame clones and lacks some. The table lists 40,000 or so clones, 78% of them singletons. The sort gate was single viable CD3+CD4+CD8-CD45RO+ cells for memory CD4+ T cells. Material for sequencing was memory CD4+ T cells from blood. The receptor source for this set is an adult in good health and CMV-seronegative.

V is TRBV18 and J is TRBJ1-5; D is uncertain. The V end was cut by 2 bases, the J end by 3 bases, with 8 bases between. The CDR3 runs 14 residues. In germline, CDR1 is KGHSH, CDR2 LQKENI. The CDR3 coding sequence is TGTGCCAGCTCACCAAGCGGAGACAATCAGCCCCAGCATTTT. Translated: CASSPSGDNQPQHF.

This chain uses TRBV5-4 with TRBJ1-1, with D tentatively TRBD1 (5 bases). V was trimmed by 4 bases and J by 0 bases, leaving 13 bases between them. The CDR3 is 15 amino acids. The germline CDR1 and CDR2 sequences are SGHNT and YYREEE (reference sequence). CDR3 coding DNA: TGTGCCAGCAGCCTCTCCTGGGGCCTGAACACTGAAGCTTTCTTT. Amino acids: CASSLSWGLNTEAFF.

The chain has TRBV13 and TRBJ2-1; 7 bases are shared with TRBD1. The V gene's germline CDR1 is PRHDT and CDR2 FYEKMQ (reference sequence). J lost 4 bases, V lost 3 bases, and 6 bases had no gene match. The CDR3 covers 15 residues. CDR3 residues: CASSFTGQIYNEQFF. The CDR3 DNA reads TGTGCCAGCAGCTTTACGGGACAGATATACAATGAGCAGTTCTTC.

V is TRBV7-9 and J is TRBJ1-3; 7 positions match TRBD1. The CDR3 runs 11 residues. The V gene's germline CDR1 is SEHNR and CDR2 FQNEAQ (reference sequence). V lost 11 bases to trimming and J lost 8 bases; unmatched junction nucleotides: 6. The CDR3 loop reads CAGTVLDTIYF. The CDR3, as DNA: TGTGCCGGGACAGTTCTAGACACCATATATTTT.

The chain links TRBV2 to TRBJ2-7; D perhaps matches TRBD1 (6 bases). Trimming left V 7 bases short and J 3 bases short, with 13 bases between. The CDR3 has 13 amino acids. Germline CDR1 reads SNHLY; CDR2 reads FYNNEI. The CDR3 nucleotides read TGTGCCAGCAAAGGGACATCCGTCTACGAGCAGTACTTC. The encoded protein is CASKGTSVYEQYF. Drawing the rest from reference TRBV2 and TRBJ2-7, the complete variable domain is EPEVTQTPSHQVTQMGQEVILRCVPISNHLYFYWYRQILGQKVEFLVSFYNNEISEKSEIFDDQFSVERPDGSNFTLKIRSTKLEDSAMYFCASKGTSVYEQYFGPGTRLTVT.

The chain carries TRBV2 and TRBJ2-6; D possibly matches TRBD1 or TRBD2 (5 bases each). This CDR3 is 17 amino acids long. V dropped 8 bases and J dropped 4 bases, with 21 bases sitting between them. Germline V gene sequence: CDR1 SNHLY, CDR2 FYNNEI. CDR3 amino acids: CASRGDTGLSGANVLTF. The CDR3 DNA reads TGTGCCAGCCGAGGGGATACGGGCCTTTCGGGGGCCAACGTCCTGACTTTC.

The chain is built from TRBV9 and TRBJ1-5; D might be TRBD1 (5 bases). The CDR3 consists of 15 residues. V was shortened by 0 bases and J by 2 bases, with 9 bases between the two germline ends. The germline CDR1 and CDR2 sequences are SGDLS and YYNGEE. The CDR3 DNA reads TGTGCCAGCAGCGTAGAGGGGCTGGGCAATCAGCCCCAGCATTTT. It codes for CASSVEGLGNQPQHF.

The gene calls are TRBV29-1 and TRBJ1-1; D ambiguous. The V gene's germline CDR1 is SQVTM and CDR2 ANQGSEA. CDR3 length: 13 amino acids. Trimming left V 6 bases short and J 3 bases short, with 14 bases between. Written as DNA, the CDR3 is TGCAGCGTCGCCCGGTCGACGGACACTGAAGCTTTCTTT. It yields the protein CSVARSTDTEAFF.

The V and J genes are TRBV6-1 and TRBJ1-2; D is possibly TRBD1 (5 bases). The length of the CDR3 is 14 residues. V lost 6 bases to trimming and J lost 5 bases, with 16 bases between them. The germline gives CDR1 MNHNS, CDR2 SASEGT. The CDR3 DNA sequence: TGTGCCAGCAGCGTCCCCGGGGGAGGGTATGGCTACACCTTC. This encodes CASSVPGGGYGYTF.

V and J are TRBV11-2 and TRBJ1-2, with TRBD1 matching 7 bases. Per the germline V gene, CDR1 is SGHAT and CDR2 is FQNNGV. Unmatched junction bases numbered 11, after V lost 4 bases and J lost 6 bases. There are 15 residues in the CDR3. The CDR3 sequence is CASSSGRGTLDGYTF. In DNA form, the CDR3 reads TGTGCCAGCAGCTCCGGCAGGGGGACATTGGATGGCTACACCTTC.

The J gene is TRBJ1-2, the V gene TRBV16; a weak D match, TRBD1 (5 bases). This CDR3 region has 11 residues. Germline CDR1 reads KGHSY; CDR2 reads FQNENV. The V end lost 2 bases, the J end lost 9 bases, and 7 bases lay between the germline ends. CDR3 region: CASSQAGSYTF. The CDR3 DNA reads TGTGCCAGCAGCCAAGCAGGGAGCTACACCTTC. Filled out from reference TRBV16 and TRBJ1-2, the complete variable domain reads GEEVAQTPKHLVRGEGQKAKLYCAPIKGHSYVFWYQQVLKNEFKFLISFQNENVFDETGMPKERFSAKCLPNSPCSLEIQATKLEDSAVYFCASSQAGSYTFGSGTRLTVV.

V is TRBV7-8 and J is TRBJ1-6; 7 nucleotides align to TRBD1. Germline CDR1 SGHVS, CDR2 FQNEAQ. The CDR3 spans 14 residues. Germline trimming cut 5 bases from V and 9 bases from J; bases unmatched to any gene: 7. As DNA, the CDR3 is TGTGCCAGCAGCCCCAGACAGGGAGGTTCACCCCTCCACTTT. Protein product: CASSPRQGGSPLHF.